This T cell receptor (beta chain) is from a study of shared clonotypes between healthy human individuals. Study-level information: The donor group consisted of two women and a few men, aged 18 to 49.

Notes on the study in general: Incompleteness in sorted-subset sequencing, despite large depth, was shown by rarefaction. Apart from blood, nothing was sampled; tissue repertoires likely differ.

As regards this clone: The antigen is undetermined.

Replicate sorted-subset PCRs were loaded with around 200 ng DNA, roughly 33,000 T cell genomes. TCRdb keeps only in-frame clones here, not all; method: immunoSEQ multiplex PCR. In the table there are millions of clones, 85% to 95% of which are singletons. The source material was naive CD4+ T cells sorted from blood. The subset here: CD45RA+ positively selected. This clonotype was obtained from a man between 18 and 29 years old in good health.

This chain's CDR3 is CASDSTWMNTEAFF. DNA for the CDR3: TGTGCCAGCGATTCGACATGGATGAACACTGAAGCTTTCTTT. The rearrangement joins TRBV2 to TRBJ1-1; D unresolved. The CDR3 has 14 residues. Trimming pared 8 bases from V and 0 bases from J, leaving 13 bases between. In germline, CDR1 is SNHLY, CDR2 FYNNEI.